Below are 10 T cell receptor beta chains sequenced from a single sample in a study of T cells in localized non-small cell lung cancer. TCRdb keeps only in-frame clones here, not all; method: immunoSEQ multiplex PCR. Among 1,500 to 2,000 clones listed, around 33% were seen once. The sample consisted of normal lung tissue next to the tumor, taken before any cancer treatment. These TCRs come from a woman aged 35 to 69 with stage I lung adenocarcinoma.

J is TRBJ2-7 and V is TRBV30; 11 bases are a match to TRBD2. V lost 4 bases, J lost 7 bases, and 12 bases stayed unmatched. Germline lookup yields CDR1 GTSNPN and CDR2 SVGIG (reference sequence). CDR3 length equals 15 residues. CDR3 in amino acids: CAWTPGVAGGEEQYF. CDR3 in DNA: TGTGCCTGGACCCCCGGCGTAGCGGGAGGGGAAGAGCAGTACTTC.

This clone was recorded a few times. The CDR3 DNA follows: TGTGCCAGCGGGGGGTCCACGGCCTATGGCTACACCTTC. This encodes CASGGSTAYGYTF. The V and J genes are TRBV12-5 and TRBJ1-2; D possibly corresponds to TRBD1 (5 bases). The CDR3 loop spans 13 amino acids. The germline V gene has CDR1 LGHNT and CDR2 FRNRAP.

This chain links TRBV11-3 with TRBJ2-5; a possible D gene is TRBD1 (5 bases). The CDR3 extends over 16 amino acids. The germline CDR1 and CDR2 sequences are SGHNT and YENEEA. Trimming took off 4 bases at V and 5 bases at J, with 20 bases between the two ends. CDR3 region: CASSSGMPGWSETQYF. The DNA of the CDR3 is TGTGCCAGCAGCTCAGGGATGCCAGGGTGGTCGGAGACCCAGTACTTC.

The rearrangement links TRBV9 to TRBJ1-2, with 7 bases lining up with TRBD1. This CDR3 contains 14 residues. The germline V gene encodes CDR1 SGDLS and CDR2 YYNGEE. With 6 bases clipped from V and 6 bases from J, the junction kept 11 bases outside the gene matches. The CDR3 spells CASTAAGTAHGYTF. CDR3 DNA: TGTGCCAGCACCGCCGCCGGGACAGCCCATGGCTACACCTTC.

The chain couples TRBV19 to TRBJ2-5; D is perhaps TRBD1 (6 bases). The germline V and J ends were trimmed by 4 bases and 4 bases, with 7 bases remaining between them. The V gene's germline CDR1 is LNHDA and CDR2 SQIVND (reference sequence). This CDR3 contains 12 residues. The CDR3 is CASSTGAETQYF. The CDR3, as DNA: TGTGCCAGTAGTACAGGGGCAGAGACCCAGTACTTC.

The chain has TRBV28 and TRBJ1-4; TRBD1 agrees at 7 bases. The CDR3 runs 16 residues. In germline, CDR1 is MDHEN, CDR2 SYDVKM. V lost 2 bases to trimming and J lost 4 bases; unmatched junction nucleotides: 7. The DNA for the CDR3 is TGTGCCAGCAGTTTAAACAGGGGACCCATTAATGAAAAACTGTTTTTT. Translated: CASSLNRGPINEKLFF.

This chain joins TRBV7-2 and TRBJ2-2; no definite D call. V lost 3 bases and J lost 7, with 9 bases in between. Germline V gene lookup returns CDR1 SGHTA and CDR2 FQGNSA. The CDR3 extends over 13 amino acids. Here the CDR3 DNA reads TGTGCCAGCAGCTTCCACGGCCTCGGGGAGCTGTTTTTT. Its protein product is CASSFHGLGELFF. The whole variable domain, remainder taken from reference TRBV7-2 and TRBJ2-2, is GAGVSQSPSNKVTEKGKDVELRCDPISGHTALYWYRQSLGQGLEFLIYFQGNSAPDKSGLPSDRFSAERTGGSVSTLTIQRTQQEDSAVYLCASSFHGLGELFFGEGSRLTVL.

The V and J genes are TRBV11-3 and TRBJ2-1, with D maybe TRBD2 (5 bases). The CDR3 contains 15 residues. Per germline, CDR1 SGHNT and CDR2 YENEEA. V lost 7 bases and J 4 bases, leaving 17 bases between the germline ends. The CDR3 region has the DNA TGTGCCAGCAACCGCGGACTGAGGGAGTACAATGAGCAGTTCTTC. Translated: CASNRGLREYNEQFF.

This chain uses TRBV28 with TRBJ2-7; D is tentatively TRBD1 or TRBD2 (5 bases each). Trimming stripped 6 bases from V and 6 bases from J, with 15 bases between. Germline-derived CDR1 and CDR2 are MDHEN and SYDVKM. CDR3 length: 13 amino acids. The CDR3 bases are TGTGCCAGCAGGGGGGTTGGGGTCGCCGAGCAGTACTTC. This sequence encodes CASRGVGVAEQYF. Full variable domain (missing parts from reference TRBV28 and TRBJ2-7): DVKVTQSSRYLVKRTGEKVFLECVQDMDHENMFWYRQDPGLGLRLIYFSYDVKMKEKGDIPEGYSVSREKKERFSLILESASTNQTSMYLCASRGVGVAEQYFGPGTRLTVT.

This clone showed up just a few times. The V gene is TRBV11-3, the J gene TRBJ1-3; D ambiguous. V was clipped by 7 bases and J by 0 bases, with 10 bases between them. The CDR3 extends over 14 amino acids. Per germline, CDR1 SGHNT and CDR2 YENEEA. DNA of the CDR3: TGTGCCAGCATGGACGGAAGCTCTGGAAACACCATATATTTT. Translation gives CASMDGSSGNTIYF. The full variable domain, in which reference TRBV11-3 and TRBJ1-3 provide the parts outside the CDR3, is EAGVVQSPRYKIIEKKQPVAFWCNPISGHNTLYWYLQNLGQGPELLIRYENEEAVDDSQLPKDRFSAERLKGVDSTLKIQPAELGDSAVYLCASMDGSSGNTIYFGEGSWLTVV.